This TCR beta chain was sequenced in a study of T-cell memory formation after mild COVID-19. Background on the study: In these data, TCR clusters were largely donor specific. Study-level results: Memory sampled before infection contained some responding clones, suggesting cross-reactive memory joined. SARS-CoV-2 specificity of second-wave clones peaking day 37 was unconfirmed.

As for this clonotype: Its antigen is not identified.

Sample barcodes and UMIs were carried by the TCR alpha and TCR beta cDNA libraries that 5'RACE generated with constant-segment primers. TCRdb reprocessed the 5' RACE reads via MiXCR and lists one record per CDR3 protein. Here the sample spans nearly 110,000 distinct CDR3 sequences, under 15% being singletons. Sample: PBMCs or a T cell subset sorted from them (not recorded which). This TCR derives from a man aged 18 to 35 who had mild COVID-19 (a few samples of this study predate the infection). Cell type and time point are not known.

Here the CDR3 DNA reads TGTGCCAGCAGTTTCTGGGGAGGCAATCAGCCCCAGCATTTT. Residues: CASSFWGGNQPQHF. J is TRBJ1-5 and V is TRBV12-3 or TRBV12-4, with no clear D. This CDR3 spans 14 amino acids. V was shortened by 3 bases and J by 2 bases, with 8 bases between the two germline ends.